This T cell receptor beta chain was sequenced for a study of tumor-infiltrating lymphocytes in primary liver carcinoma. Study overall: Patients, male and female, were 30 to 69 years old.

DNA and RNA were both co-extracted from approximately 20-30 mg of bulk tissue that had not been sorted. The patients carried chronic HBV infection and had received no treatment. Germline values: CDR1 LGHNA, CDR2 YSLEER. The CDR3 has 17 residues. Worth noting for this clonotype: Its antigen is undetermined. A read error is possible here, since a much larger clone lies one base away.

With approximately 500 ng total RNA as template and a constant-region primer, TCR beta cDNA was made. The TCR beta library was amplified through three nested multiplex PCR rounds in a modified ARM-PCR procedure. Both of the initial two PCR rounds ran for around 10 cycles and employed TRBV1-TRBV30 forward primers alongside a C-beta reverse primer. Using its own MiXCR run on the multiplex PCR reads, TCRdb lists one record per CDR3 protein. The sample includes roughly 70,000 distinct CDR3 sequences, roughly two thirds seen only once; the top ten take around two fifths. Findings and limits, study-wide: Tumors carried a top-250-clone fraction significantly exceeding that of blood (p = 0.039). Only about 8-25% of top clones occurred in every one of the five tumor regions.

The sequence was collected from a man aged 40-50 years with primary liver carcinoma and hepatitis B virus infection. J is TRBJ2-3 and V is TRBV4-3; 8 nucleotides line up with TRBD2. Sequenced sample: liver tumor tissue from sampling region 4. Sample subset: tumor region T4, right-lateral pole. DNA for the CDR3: TGCGCCGGCAGCCAGGATACCGACGCGGGAGGAACAGATACGCAGTATTTT. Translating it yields CAGSQDTDAGGTDTQYF.